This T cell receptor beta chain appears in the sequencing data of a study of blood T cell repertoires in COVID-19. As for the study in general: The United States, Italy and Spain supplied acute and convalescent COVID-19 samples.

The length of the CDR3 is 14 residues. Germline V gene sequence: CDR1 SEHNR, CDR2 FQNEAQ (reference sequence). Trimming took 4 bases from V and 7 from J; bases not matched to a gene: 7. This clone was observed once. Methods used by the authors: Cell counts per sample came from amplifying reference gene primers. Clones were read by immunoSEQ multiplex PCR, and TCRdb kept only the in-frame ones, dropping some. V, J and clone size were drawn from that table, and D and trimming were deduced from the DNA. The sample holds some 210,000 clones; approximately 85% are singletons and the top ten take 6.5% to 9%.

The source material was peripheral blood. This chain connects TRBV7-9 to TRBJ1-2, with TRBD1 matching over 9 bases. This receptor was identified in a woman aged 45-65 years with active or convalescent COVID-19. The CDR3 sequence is CASSSAGQGFGYTF. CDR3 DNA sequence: TGTGCCAGCAGCTCCGCGGGACAGGGTTTTGGCTACACCTTC.